Below are 2 T cell receptor beta chains sequenced from a single sample in a study of T cell changes during pregnancy in multiple sclerosis. The data were produced by immunoSEQ multiplex PCR, yet TCRdb's version contains in-frame clones alone and is incomplete. Of roughly 72,000 clones listed, 90% to 95% were seen once; the top ten hold 0.2% to 0.25%. The sample consisted of CD4+ T cells from peripheral blood mononuclear cells, taken before pregnancy. These receptors all come from a female donor with multiple sclerosis, enrolled in a pregnancy study.

The chain joins TRBV5-1 to TRBJ1-4, with D possibly TRBD1 on 6 matching bases. Germline V lookup: CDR1 SGHRS, CDR2 YFSETQ. The CDR3 is 14 amino acids. Trimming pared 0 bases from V and 7 bases from J, leaving 10 bases between. The CDR3 bases are TGCGCCAGCAGCTTGGAGGGGGACGGTGAAAAACTGTTTTTT. This encodes CASSLEGDGEKLFF. Based on the CDR3 plus reference TRBV5-1 and TRBJ1-4, the full variable domain is KAGVTQTPRYLIKTRGQQVTLSCSPISGHRSVSWYQQTPGQGLQFLFEYFSETQRNKGNFPGRFSGRQFSNSRSEMNVSTLELGDSALYLCASSLEGDGEKLFFGSGTQLSVL.

The chain joins TRBV28 to TRBJ2-5, with D possibly matching TRBD1 (5 bases). Trimming removed 5 bases from V and 2 bases from J, with 15 bases in between. The CDR3 spans 15 residues. Germline-derived CDR1 and CDR2 are MDHEN and SYDVKM. In DNA, the CDR3 is TGTGCCAGCAGTCCTCTCCCGGACACGCAAGAGACCCAGTACTTC. The encoded protein is CASSPLPDTQETQYF.